This entry is about one T cell receptor (beta chain). This clonotype showed up just a few times. Its target antigen remains unknown. No base quality values were provided; no much bigger clone lies one nucleotide off. This specimen belongs to a study of response to subunit inactivated influenza vaccine (dated by TCRdb to about 2018). Broadly, across the study: The study used deep quantitative T cell receptor repertoire profiling to track responses to a trivalent subunit inactivated influenza vaccine.

Broader findings and caveats from the paper: According to the authors, only a limited number of new T cells may be recruited by each seasonal influenza vaccination.

Library creation used RT-PCR. TCRdb lists the instrument as Illumina HiSeq 2500. The public sequencing data were trimmed at Q25 with fastp and processed into clonotypes with MiXCR by TCRdb, which kept only in-frame beta chains. All rows with the same CDR3 protein become a single entry with the most common DNA and genes. Across this sample there are approximately 570,000 distinct CDR3 sequences, with 6.5% to 8% seen only once. In total, the top ten clones hold roughly 13% of the sample. Taken from the germline V gene, the CDR1 and CDR2 loops are SGDLS and YYNGEE. V sheds 2 bases and J sheds 0 bases, leaving 9 bases between their ends. The CDR3 sequence holds 15 residues, the cysteine and phenylalanine included. The CDR3 DNA has 45 bases and is translated from base 1.

The sequences come from PBMCs from blood, collected 23 months after vaccination. The chain is encoded by TRBV9 joined to TRBJ1-3, with the D gene not clear enough to name. The receptor's source is a man aged 50 to 69 who received an inactivated influenza vaccine. Donor details come from another sample of the same person, matched by shared clones. The DNA sequence is as follows: TGTGCCAGCAGCGTTGCTGGGAACTCTGGAAACACCATATATTTT. The resulting protein is CASSVAGNSGNTIYF. Full variable domain (CDR3 extended with the reference TRBV9 and TRBJ1-3 proteins): DSGVTQTPKHLITATGQRVTLRCSPRSGDLSVYWYQQSLDQGLQFLIQYYNGEERAKGNILERFSAQQFPDLHSELNLSSLELGDSALYFCASSVAGNSGNTIYFGEGSWLTVV.